The rows below give T cell receptor beta chains drawn from one sample of a study of T cell repertoires in cytomegalovirus infection. These receptors lack a known antigen. In TCRdb, the reads were re-called with MiXCR into one record per CDR3 protein. The sample lists about 110,000 distinct CDR3 sequences; roughly two fifths were seen once. The sequenced sample was CD8+ T cells from cultured PBMCs, obtained from culture after CMV antigen stimulation. The source of these receptors is a human donor in good health (CMV status not recorded). Some clones in this sample may be carry-over from other donors' samples. Each CDR3 is given with its conserved first and last residue. Each record gives: D gene, J gene, V gene, clone size, CDR3 protein, CDR3 DNA. D genes are given only for firm matches. A row's size may be missing; if present it is once, few, many or a size class.

>.|TRBJ2-5|TRBV7-6|few
CASNPEYQETQYF
TGTGCCAGCAACCCCGAGTACCAAGAGACCCAGTACTTC
>.|TRBJ1-5|TRBV6-5|.
CASSGTAYSNQPQHF
TGTGCCAGCAGTGGGACGGCTTATAGCAATCAGCCCCAGCATTTT
>TRBD1|TRBJ2-2|TRBV20-1|.
CSGQGANTGELFF
TGCAGTGGGCAGGGGGCGAACACCGGGGAGCTGTTTTTT
>.|TRBJ2-1|TRBV5-6|few
CASSPNPQPFNEQFF
TGTGCCAGCAGCCCCAACCCCCAACCCTTCAATGAGCAGTTCTTC
>.|TRBJ1-3|TRBV6-6|few
CASSPGGGGNTIYF
TGTGCCAGCTCCCCCGGGGGTGGAGGAAACACCATATATTTT
>.|TRBJ2-3|TRBV2|.
CASSLEWADTQYF
TGTGCCAGCAGTCTGGAGTGGGCAGATACGCAGTATTTT
>TRBD1|TRBJ1-5|TRBV6-2/TRBV6-3|.
CASSPRQGSSQPQHF
TGTGCCAGCAGTCCGCGACAGGGGTCGAGTCAGCCCCAGCATTTT
>TRBD2|TRBJ2-1|TRBV7-3|.
CASSSGSGGAFEQFF
TGTGCCAGCAGCTCGGGGAGCGGGGGGGCATTTGAGCAGTTCTTC
>.|TRBJ1-2|TRBV7-8|few
CASSSLGPFAWGYTF
TGTGCCAGCAGCTCCCTGGGCCCTTTCGCGTGGGGCTACACCTTC
>.|TRBJ1-3|TRBV4-1|many
CASSPTTSSGNTIYF
TGCGCCAGCAGCCCGACAACCAGCTCTGGAAACACCATATATTTT
>.|TRBJ2-7|TRBV27|.
CASSLNRDSYEQYF
TGTGCCAGCAGTTTAAATAGGGACTCCTACGAGCAGTACTTC
>.|TRBJ2-7|TRBV18|once
CASSPLVRDSSYEQYF
TGTGCCAGCTCACCACTTGTCAGGGATAGCTCCTACGAGCAGTACTTC
>.|TRBJ1-6|TRBV7-2|.
CASSLQYPSSYNSPLHF
TGTGCCAGCAGCTTACAATACCCGAGCTCCTATAATTCACCCCTCCACTTT
>.|TRBJ2-7|TRBV11-3|.
CASSPMEGDEQYF
TGTGCCAGCAGCCCTATGGAGGGAGACGAGCAGTACTTC
>TRBD1|TRBJ2-5|TRBV2|.
CASRDRIQETQYF
TGTGCCAGCAGGGACAGGATCCAAGAGACCCAGTACTTC
>TRBD2|TRBJ2-1|TRBV4-1|.
CASSQSGGLNNEQFF
TGCGCCAGCAGCCAAAGCGGGGGGCTTAACAATGAGCAGTTCTTC
>TRBD1|TRBJ2-4|TRBV27|.
CASSSQDRGGNIQYF
TGTGCCAGCAGTTCCCAGGACAGGGGAGGGAACATTCAGTACTTC
>.|TRBJ2-7|TRBV3-1|.
CASSQDYPIPYEQYF
TGTGCCAGCAGCCAAGATTATCCAATACCCTACGAGCAGTACTTC
>TRBD1|TRBJ1-2|TRBV28|few
CASTEQGLAYGYTF
TGTGCCAGCACCGAACAGGGGCTAGCCTATGGCTACACCTTC
>TRBD1|TRBJ2-5|TRBV24-1|.
CATSEGTGTWETQYF
TGTGCCACCAGTGAGGGGACAGGCACATGGGAGACCCAGTACTTC
>TRBD1|TRBJ1-2|TRBV7-6|.
CASSSHDWTGNSYTF
TGTGCCAGCAGCTCCCACGATTGGACAGGGAATAGCTACACCTTC
>.|TRBJ2-4|TRBV7-9|many
CASSLAPENIQYF
TGTGCCAGCAGCTTAGCTCCGGAAAACATTCAGTACTTC
>.|TRBJ2-7|TRBV20-1|.
CSATEGGEQYF
TGCAGTGCAACCGAGGGTGGCGAGCAGTACTTC
>.|TRBJ2-7|TRBV29-1|.
CSVYLPPFYEQYF
TGCAGCGTTTACCTCCCCCCCTTTTACGAGCAGTACTTC